This TCR beta chain was observed in a study of long-term antiretroviral therapy in people with HIV. A remark on this clone: The antigen is unknown.

With survey level as its setting, the immunoSEQ assay was v3.0. Sequencing was performed with immunoSEQ multiplex PCR; in TCRdb, only in-frame clones are kept and a portion is missing. The table includes more than 45,000 clones, around 84% detected once. The trim removed 7 bases at V and 6 bases at J, leaving 15 bases unmatched. This CDR3 is 16 amino acids long. CDR1 MDHEN and CDR2 SYDVKM come from the germline V gene. General study findings and limits: Across all time points, the repertoire was dominated by clones that expanded before ART.

This chain uses TRBV28 with TRBJ1-5, with TRBD1 matching over 7 bases. The sequence was collected from a woman between 18 and 29 years old with HIV. This specimen consisted of unsorted PBMCs, obtained 0.8 years after starting antiretroviral therapy. CDR3 amino acids: CASTITRQGFIQPQHF. CDR3 coding DNA: TGTGCCAGCACCATCACGAGACAGGGTTTTATTCAGCCCCAGCATTTT.